The 30 T cell receptor beta chains reported below all come from one sample, sequenced in a study of T-cell memory formation after mild COVID-19. TCRdb ran MiXCR on the 5' RACE reads and lists one entry per CDR3 protein. The sample yields around 300,000 distinct CDR3 sequences, 13% to 15% seen once. The sample comprised PBMCs or a T cell subset sorted from them (not recorded which). The receptors come from a man younger than 35 who had mild COVID-19 (a few samples of this study predate the infection). Cell type and time point are not known.

The V call is TRBV4-1, the J call TRBJ2-7; no reliable D call. Germline CDR1 MGHRA, CDR2 YSYEKL. The V end was cut by 4 bases, the J end by 3 bases, with 10 bases between. The CDR3 runs to 13 residues. The CDR3 loop reads CASSRPDGYEQYF. The CDR3 DNA is TGCGCCAGCAGCCGACCGGACGGCTACGAGCAGTACTTC.

The chain has TRBV7-9 and TRBJ2-1, with D possibly TRBD1 on 7 matching bases. The CDR3 contains 16 residues. V dropped 4 bases and J dropped 8 bases, with 21 bases sitting between them. From germline, CDR1 is SEHNR and CDR2 FQNEAQ (reference sequence). The CDR3 loop is CASSSPFLGGGDEQFF. CDR3 bases: TGTGCCAGCAGCTCCCCTTTTTTAGGAGGGGGCGATGAGCAGTTCTTC. Variable domain in full (rest from reference TRBV7-9 and TRBJ2-1): DTGVSQNPRHKITKRGQNVTFRCDPISEHNRLYWYRQTLGQGPEFLTYFQNEAQLEKSRLLSDRFSAERPKGSFSTLEIQRTEQGDSAMYLCASSSPFLGGGDEQFFGPGTRLTVL.

This clonotype was detected ten times or more. J is TRBJ2-3 and V is TRBV5-4; TRBD2 aligns across 13 bases. The CDR3 is made up of 15 amino acids. CDR1 is SGHNT and CDR2 is YYREEE in the germline V gene (reference sequence). Germline trimming cut 4 bases from V and 14 bases from J; bases unmatched to any gene: 13. CDR3 in DNA: TGTGCCAGCAGCCCCTGGACTAGCGGGGGCCCCAAGTGGTATTTT. This gives the protein CASSPWTSGGPKWYF.

V gene TRBV2 combines with J gene TRBJ2-5; 8 bases are a match to TRBD2. Losses at the gene ends were 0 bases for V and 3 bases for J; bases not matched to a gene: 3. The CDR3 sequence is 15 residues long. CDR1 is SNHLY, CDR2 FYNNEI, per germline. In DNA, the CDR3 is TGTGCCAGCAGTGAAGCAGCGCGGGGGGAAGAGACCCAGTACTTC. Translating it yields CASSEAARGEETQYF. Based on the CDR3 plus reference TRBV2 and TRBJ2-5, the full variable domain is EPEVTQTPSHQVTQMGQEVILRCVPISNHLYFYWYRQILGQKVEFLVSFYNNEISEKSEIFDDQFSVERPDGSNFTLKIRSTKLEDSAMYFCASSEAARGEETQYFGPGTRLLVL.

The CDR3 sequence: CASSLTSVGTGELFF. CDR3 coding DNA: TGCGCCAGCAGCTTGACGAGTGTGGGCACCGGGGAGCTGTTTTTT. The chain joins TRBV5-1 to TRBJ2-2; D uncertain. The CDR3 has 15 residues. Trimming left V 1 base short and J 4 bases short, with 11 bases between. Germline CDR1 SGHRS, CDR2 YFSETQ.

V usage is TRBV5-1 and J usage is TRBJ1-1; D perhaps matches TRBD1 (6 bases). V was shortened by 4 bases and J by 4 bases, with 14 bases between the two germline ends. The CDR3 has 14 residues. CDR1 SGHRS and CDR2 YFSETQ come from the germline V gene. CDR3 protein: CASSDRLVSTEAFF. CDR3 bases: TGCGCCAGCAGCGACAGGTTGGTTTCCACTGAAGCTTTCTTT.

This clonotype was counted a few times. CDR3 residues: CSAIRGANYGYTF. CDR3 DNA: TGCAGTGCTATTAGAGGGGCTAACTATGGCTACACCTTC. V gene TRBV20-1 combines with J gene TRBJ1-2, with D perhaps TRBD1 (5 bases). Germline V gene lookup returns CDR1 DFQATT and CDR2 SNEGSKA (reference sequence). The CDR3 is 13 amino acids. Trimming took off 4 bases at V and 0 bases at J, with 9 bases between the two ends.

The V gene is TRBV12-3 or TRBV12-4, the J gene TRBJ1-2, with D perhaps matching TRBD1 (5 bases). Trimming shortened V by 3 bases and J by 4 bases, and 9 bases separated the two germline ends. The CDR3 is made up of 13 amino acids. The CDR3 region has the DNA TGTGCCAGCAGTTTTCGGGGGGGCTATGGCTACACCTTC. It encodes CASSFRGGYGYTF.

A few counts support this clonotype. This chain connects TRBV3-1 to TRBJ1-2, with D possibly TRBD1 on 6 matching bases. This CDR3 contains 13 residues. V was cut by 1 base and J by 6 bases, with 9 bases left in between. CDR1 is LGHDT and CDR2 is YNNKEL in the germline V gene (reference sequence). CDR3 sequence reads: CASSQAQGNGYTF. Written as DNA, the CDR3 is TGTGCCAGCAGCCAAGCACAGGGTAATGGCTACACCTTC.

This clonotype turned up a few times. This chain links TRBV5-1 with TRBJ1-2; D might be TRBD1 (6 bases). There are 14 residues in the CDR3. V dropped 0 bases and J dropped 8 bases, with 14 bases sitting between them. Germline V lookup: CDR1 SGHRS, CDR2 YFSETQ. The CDR3 nucleotides are TGCGCCAGCAGCTTGGGGGACACAATAATAGGCTACACCTTC. It encodes CASSLGDTIIGYTF. The variable domain in full, completed from reference TRBV5-1 and TRBJ1-2, reads KAGVTQTPRYLIKTRGQQVTLSCSPISGHRSVSWYQQTPGQGLQFLFEYFSETQRNKGNFPGRFSGRQFSNSRSEMNVSTLELGDSALYLCASSLGDTIIGYTFGSGTRLTVV.

The sample holds many counts of this clonotype. V and J are TRBV7-9 and TRBJ2-3; TRBD2 might be the D (6 bases). The V and J ends lost 6 bases and 3 bases respectively, with 10 bases between them. The CDR3 sequence is 13 residues long. Germline CDR1 SEHNR, CDR2 FQNEAQ (reference sequence). This CDR3 is CASRRDRTDTQYF. CDR3 bases: TGTGCCAGCAGGCGGGACCGTACAGATACGCAGTATTTT. Supplemented by reference TRBV7-9 and TRBJ2-3, the full variable domain reads DTGVSQNPRHKITKRGQNVTFRCDPISEHNRLYWYRQTLGQGPEFLTYFQNEAQLEKSRLLSDRFSAERPKGSFSTLEIQRTEQGDSAMYLCASRRDRTDTQYFGPGTRLTVL.

The rearrangement links TRBV5-1 to TRBJ2-1; D is tentatively TRBD1 or TRBD2 (5 bases each). The V gene's germline CDR1 is SGHRS and CDR2 YFSETQ. The CDR3 totals 18 residues. V was pared by 5 bases and J by 5 bases, with 26 bases between. DNA for the CDR3: TGCGCCAGCAGTTACAGCCCCGGGGACCCATACAAACACAATGAGCAGTTCTTC. This translates into CASSYSPGDPYKHNEQFF.

This clonotype has a handful of counts. The V gene is TRBV7-8, the J gene TRBJ1-4; D possibly corresponds to TRBD1 (6 bases). Germline-derived CDR1 and CDR2 are SGHVS and FQNEAQ. There are 14 residues in the CDR3. V was shortened by 1 base and J by 6 bases, with 9 bases between the two germline ends. The CDR3 DNA reads as TGTGCCAGCAGCTTAGGGACAGCTTATGAAAAACTGTTTTTT. Translated, it gives CASSLGTAYEKLFF.

The V call is TRBV5-1, the J call TRBJ2-7; perhaps TRBD2 as D (5 bases). Germline-derived CDR1 and CDR2 are SGHRS and YFSETQ. This CDR3 contains 13 residues. The germline V and J ends were trimmed by 2 bases and 3 bases, with 9 bases remaining between them. CDR3 loop: CASSFNGLYEQYF. The CDR3, as DNA: TGCGCCAGCAGCTTTAACGGACTCTACGAGCAGTACTTC.

Only a few counts were recorded for this clonotype. The CDR3 is CSAQTALTGELFF. CDR3 DNA sequence: TGCAGTGCTCAGACAGCTCTCACCGGGGAGCTGTTTTTT. The chain joins TRBV20-1 to TRBJ2-2; TRBD1 is a possible D gene (5 bases). Looked up from germline, CDR1 is DFQATT and CDR2 is SNEGSKA (reference sequence). The germline V and J ends were trimmed by 5 bases and 4 bases, with 11 bases remaining between them. The CDR3 has 13 amino acids.

This clonotype showed up just a few times. The chain uses TRBV10-3 and TRBJ2-1; TRBD1 might be the D (5 bases). From germline, CDR1 is ENHRY and CDR2 SYGVKD. Trimming pared 3 bases from V and 5 bases from J, leaving 11 bases between. This CDR3 has 14 amino acids. The CDR3 loop reads CAISDSATDNEQFF. The CDR3 DNA sequence: TGTGCCATCAGTGATTCCGCGACAGACAATGAGCAGTTCTTC.

The sample holds many counts of this clonotype. The chain has TRBV5-5 and TRBJ2-2, with a weak D call TRBD1 (6 bases). In germline, CDR1 is SGHKS, CDR2 YYEKEE (reference sequence). The V gene lost 4 bases and the J gene lost 1 base, with 8 bases spanning the gap. CDR3 size: 14 residues. The CDR3 is CASSIQGNTGELFF. The CDR3 DNA sequence: TGTGCCAGCAGCATACAGGGGAACACCGGGGAGCTGTTTTTT.

J is TRBJ2-7 and V is TRBV5-1; D might be TRBD1 (5 bases). V shed 4 bases and J shed 3 bases, with 14 bases lying between them. The V gene's germline CDR1 is SGHRS and CDR2 YFSETQ. CDR3 length: 14 amino acids. The CDR3 nucleotides are TGCGCCAGCAGCCCGTCAGGGCATCACTACGAGCAGTACGTC. Translation gives CASSPSGHHYEQYV.

This clonotype has just a few counts. This rearrangement joins TRBV7-9 to TRBJ2-7; D is perhaps TRBD1 (5 bases). Germline V lookup: CDR1 SEHNR, CDR2 FQNEAQ (reference sequence). The CDR3 covers 13 residues. V was cut by 2 bases and J by 1 base, with 6 bases left in between. In DNA, the CDR3 is TGTGCCAGCAGCTTACGGACATCCTACGAGCAGTACTTC. Protein product: CASSLRTSYEQYF.

This clonotype appeared many times. The V and J genes are TRBV7-9 and TRBJ2-7, with TRBD1 as a possible D gene (5 bases). Germline loops: CDR1 SEHNR, CDR2 FQNEAQ (reference sequence). V shed 5 bases and J shed 2 bases, with 16 bases lying between them. The CDR3 spans 15 residues. CDR3 sequence: CASSETETEAYEQYF. The CDR3 DNA is TGTGCCAGCAGCGAGACCGAGACAGAGGCCTACGAGCAGTACTTC. The full variable domain, in which reference TRBV7-9 and TRBJ2-7 provide the parts outside the CDR3, is DTGVSQNPRHKITKRGQNVTFRCDPISEHNRLYWYRQTLGQGPEFLTYFQNEAQLEKSRLLSDRFSAERPKGSFSTLEIQRTEQGDSAMYLCASSETETEAYEQYFGPGTRLTVT.

V is TRBV5-1 and J is TRBJ1-4; D is possibly TRBD1 (5 bases). Trimming took 6 bases from V and 2 from J, leaving 11 bases between them. The CDR3 length is 14 residues. Germline values: CDR1 SGHRS, CDR2 YFSETQ. CDR3: CASTFEGTNEKLFF. The CDR3 DNA sequence: TGCGCCAGCACCTTCGAGGGGACTAATGAAAAACTGTTTTTT.

This clonotype came up a few times. This rearrangement joins TRBV27 to TRBJ2-1; 8 positions match TRBD2. With V trimmed by 0 bases and J by 8 bases, 12 bases remained unmatched. This CDR3 comprises 17 residues. Per germline, CDR1 MNHEY and CDR2 SMNVEV (reference sequence). The CDR3 nucleotides are TGTGCCAGCAGTTTATCCCCGGGGGGGGAGTTTCGGGATGAGCAGTTCTTC. Protein: CASSLSPGGEFRDEQFF.

This chain connects TRBV20-1 to TRBJ2-5; 8 bases line up with TRBD1. The germline V gene has CDR1 DFQATT and CDR2 SNEGSKA (reference sequence). J gave up 2 bases and V 3 bases, and 2 bases lay outside the gene matches. This CDR3 has 13 amino acids. CDR3 sequence reads: CSARGTGQETQYF. CDR3 nucleotides: TGCAGTGCTAGGGGGACAGGTCAAGAGACCCAGTACTTC.

V gene TRBV7-9 combines with J gene TRBJ2-7; no firm D call. The CDR3 runs 13 residues. Germline values: CDR1 SEHNR, CDR2 FQNEAQ (reference sequence). With 4 bases removed from V and 7 bases from J, the gap between germline ends came to 14 bases. The CDR3 loop reads CASSSGESWEQYF. CDR3 sequence (DNA): TGTGCCAGCAGCTCAGGAGAGAGTTGGGAGCAGTACTTC. The whole variable domain, filled in from reference TRBV7-9 and TRBJ2-7, reads DTGVSQNPRHKITKRGQNVTFRCDPISEHNRLYWYRQTLGQGPEFLTYFQNEAQLEKSRLLSDRFSAERPKGSFSTLEIQRTEQGDSAMYLCASSSGESWEQYFGPGTRLTVT.

CDR3 coding DNA: TGCGCCAGCAGCAATGAGGCAGATACGCAGTATTTT. This encodes CASSNEADTQYF. The V and J genes are TRBV5-1 and TRBJ2-3; D gene uncertain. CDR1 is SGHRS, CDR2 YFSETQ, per germline. The V end lost 4 bases, the J end lost 4 bases, and 7 bases lay between the germline ends. The CDR3 is 12 residues long.

This clonotype was observed a handful of times. V is TRBV7-9 and J is TRBJ2-3; D is perhaps TRBD1 (6 bases). Trimming pared 5 bases from V and 0 bases from J, leaving 12 bases between. Germline lookup yields CDR1 SEHNR and CDR2 FQNEAQ (reference sequence). The CDR3 totals 15 residues. CDR3 protein: CASSQTGSSTDTQYF. In DNA form, the CDR3 reads TGTGCCAGCAGCCAAACAGGGTCGAGCACAGATACGCAGTATTTT. Using reference TRBV7-9 and TRBJ2-3 for the parts outside the CDR3, the full variable domain is DTGVSQNPRHKITKRGQNVTFRCDPISEHNRLYWYRQTLGQGPEFLTYFQNEAQLEKSRLLSDRFSAERPKGSFSTLEIQRTEQGDSAMYLCASSQTGSSTDTQYFGPGTRLTVL.

This clonotype showed up just a few times. The rearrangement uses TRBV20-1 and TRBJ2-1, with TRBD2 as a possible D gene (6 bases). The CDR3 contains 14 residues. Trimming cost V 5 bases and J 6 bases, with 17 bases left between them. Looked up from germline, CDR1 is DFQATT and CDR2 is SNEGSKA (reference sequence). The CDR3 nucleotides read TGCAGTGCTCACCCTTGGGGACTGCTCAATGAGCAGTTCTTC. It yields the protein CSAHPWGLLNEQFF.

This clonotype turned up a few times. The gene calls are TRBV2 and TRBJ2-5, with TRBD1 matching 9 bases. Germline CDR1 SNHLY, CDR2 FYNNEI. CDR3 size: 14 residues. The J segment lost 3 bases and the V segment lost 7 bases, leaving 6 bases of the junction unmatched. CDR3: CASNRDRVEETQYF. CDR3 nucleotide sequence: TGTGCCAGCAACCGGGACAGGGTGGAAGAGACCCAGTACTTC.

This clonotype appeared a few times. V and J are TRBV7-3 and TRBJ2-6; TRBD1 is a possible D gene (6 bases). Germline lookup yields CDR1 SGHTA and CDR2 FQGTGA. CDR3 length: 17 residues. Between the trimmed V and J ends, which lost 5 bases and 0 bases, there was a span of 14 bases. The CDR3 loop reads CASSRQATSSGANVLTF. CDR3 bases: TGTGCCAGCAGCCGACAGGCAACTAGCTCTGGGGCCAACGTCCTGACTTTC.

In DNA, the CDR3 is TGTGCCAGCATTCAGAGCAGGGATTTGAACACTGAAGCTTTCTTT. This sequence encodes CASIQSRDLNTEAFF. The chain combines TRBV12-3 or TRBV12-4 with TRBJ1-1, with TRBD1 as a possible D gene (5 bases). Trimming stripped 7 bases from V and 0 bases from J, with 15 bases between. This CDR3 has 15 amino acids.